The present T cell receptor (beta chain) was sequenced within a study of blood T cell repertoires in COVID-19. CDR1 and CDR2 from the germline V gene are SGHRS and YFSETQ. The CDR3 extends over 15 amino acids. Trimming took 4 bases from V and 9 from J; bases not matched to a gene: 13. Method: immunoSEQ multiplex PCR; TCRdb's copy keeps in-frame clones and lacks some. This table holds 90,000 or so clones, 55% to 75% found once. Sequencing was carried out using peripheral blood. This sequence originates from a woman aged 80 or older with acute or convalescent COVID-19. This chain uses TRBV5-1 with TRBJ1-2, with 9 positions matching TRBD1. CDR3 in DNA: TGCGCCAGCAGCACCGGGACAGGGATAAGAGCTCGCTACACCTTC. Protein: CASSTGTGIRARYTF.